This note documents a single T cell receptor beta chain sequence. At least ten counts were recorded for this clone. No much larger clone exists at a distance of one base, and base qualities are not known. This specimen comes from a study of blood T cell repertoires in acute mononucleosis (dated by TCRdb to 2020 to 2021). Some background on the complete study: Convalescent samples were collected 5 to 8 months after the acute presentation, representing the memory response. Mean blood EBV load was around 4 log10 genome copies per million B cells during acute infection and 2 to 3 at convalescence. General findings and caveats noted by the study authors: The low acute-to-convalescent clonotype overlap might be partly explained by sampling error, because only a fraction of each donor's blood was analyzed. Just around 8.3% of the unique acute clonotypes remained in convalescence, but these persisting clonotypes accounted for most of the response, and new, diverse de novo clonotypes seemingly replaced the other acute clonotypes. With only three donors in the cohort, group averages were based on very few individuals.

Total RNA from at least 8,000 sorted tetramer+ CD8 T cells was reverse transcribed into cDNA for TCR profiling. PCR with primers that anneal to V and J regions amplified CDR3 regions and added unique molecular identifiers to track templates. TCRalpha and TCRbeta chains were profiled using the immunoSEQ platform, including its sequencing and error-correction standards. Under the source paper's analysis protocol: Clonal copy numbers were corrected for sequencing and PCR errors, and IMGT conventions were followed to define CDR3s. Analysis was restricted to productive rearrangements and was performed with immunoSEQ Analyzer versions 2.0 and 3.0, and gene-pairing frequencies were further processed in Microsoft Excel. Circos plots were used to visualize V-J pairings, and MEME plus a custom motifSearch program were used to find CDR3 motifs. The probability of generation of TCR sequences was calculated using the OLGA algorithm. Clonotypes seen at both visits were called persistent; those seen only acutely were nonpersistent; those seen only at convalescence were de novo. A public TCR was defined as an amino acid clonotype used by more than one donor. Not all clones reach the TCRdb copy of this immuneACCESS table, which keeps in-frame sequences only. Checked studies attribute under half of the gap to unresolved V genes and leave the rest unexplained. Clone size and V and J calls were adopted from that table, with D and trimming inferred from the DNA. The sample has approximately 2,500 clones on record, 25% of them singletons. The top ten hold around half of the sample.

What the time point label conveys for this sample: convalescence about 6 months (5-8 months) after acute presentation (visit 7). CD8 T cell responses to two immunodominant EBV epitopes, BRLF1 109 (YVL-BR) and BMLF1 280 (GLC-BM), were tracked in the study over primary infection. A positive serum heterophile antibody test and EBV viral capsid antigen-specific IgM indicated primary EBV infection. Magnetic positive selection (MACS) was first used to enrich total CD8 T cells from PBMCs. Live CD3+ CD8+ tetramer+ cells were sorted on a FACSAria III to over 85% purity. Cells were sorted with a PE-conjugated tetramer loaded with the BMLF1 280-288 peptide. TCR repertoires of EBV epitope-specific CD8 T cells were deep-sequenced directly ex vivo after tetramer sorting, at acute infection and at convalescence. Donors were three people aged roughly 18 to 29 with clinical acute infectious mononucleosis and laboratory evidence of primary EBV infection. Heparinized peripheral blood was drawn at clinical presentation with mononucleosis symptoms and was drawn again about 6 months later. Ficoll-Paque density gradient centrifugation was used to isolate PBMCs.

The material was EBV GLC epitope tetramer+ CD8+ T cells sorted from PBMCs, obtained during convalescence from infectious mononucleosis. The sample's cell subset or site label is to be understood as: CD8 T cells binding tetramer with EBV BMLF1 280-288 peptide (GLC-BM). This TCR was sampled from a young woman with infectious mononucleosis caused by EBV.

In nucleotides, the sequence is TGTGCCAGCAGCTCCCACCTTGACAGGGAAGAGACCCAGTACTTC. Its product reads: CASSSHLDREETQYF. The chain uses TRBV14 and TRBJ2-5, with 7 central nucleotides matching TRBD1. V is trimmed back by 5 bases and J by 3 bases, and the junction contains 9 bases that no gene match accounts for. There are 15 amino acids in the CDR3, from cysteine to phenylalanine inclusive. The only DNA kept is the CDR3, 45 bases in frame from the first base. Per the germline V gene, SGHDN is the CDR1 and FVKESK is the CDR2.